This is a list of T cell receptor beta chains from one sample in a study of blood T cell repertoires in COVID-19. Assay: immunoSEQ multiplex PCR; the TCRdb copy retains only in-frame clones and omits some. The sample carries 95,000 to 100,000 clones, 80% to 90% recorded once. The specimen sequenced was peripheral blood. All receptors derive from a human donor with COVID-19, enrolled during active disease. The donor label of this sample is uncertain. Both conserved end residues are part of each CDR3. A D gene is named only where the DNA matches it firmly. Not every row has a clone size; where given, it reads once, few, many or a size class.

abundance: -
d_gene: -
j_gene: TRBJ1-4
len: 13
v_gene: TRBV27
CDR3nt: TGTGCCAGCAAGGCAGGGATGGATGAAAAACTGTTTTTT
CDR3aa: CASKAGMDEKLFF

abundance: -
d_gene: -
j_gene: TRBJ2-7
len: 15
v_gene: TRBV6-1
CDR3nt: TGTGCCAGCAGTGAACAGGCAGGGAGGTCGTACGAGCAGTACTTC
CDR3aa: CASSEQAGRSYEQYF

abundance: -
d_gene: -
j_gene: TRBJ1-4
len: 14
v_gene: TRBV5-1
CDR3nt: TGCGCCAGCAGCTTGGGCGGGGATAATGAAAAACTGTTTTTT
CDR3aa: CASSLGGDNEKLFF

abundance: -
d_gene: TRBD2
j_gene: TRBJ2-7
len: 15
v_gene: TRBV15
CDR3nt: TGTGCCACCAGCAGAGGTGGCGGGGGGGCCTACGAGCAGTACTTC
CDR3aa: CATSRGGGGAYEQYF

abundance: -
d_gene: TRBD1
j_gene: TRBJ1-4
len: 20
v_gene: TRBV19
CDR3nt: TGTGCCAGTAGTTCCCAAGGAATGGCAGGGGGAAACAGGGAGGACGAAAAACTGTTTTTT
CDR3aa: CASSSQGMAGGNREDEKLFF

abundance: -
d_gene: -
j_gene: TRBJ1-2
len: 16
v_gene: TRBV21-1
CDR3nt: TGTGCCAGCAGCAGCCTCCCAGACAGGGGAACGTGGGTCTACACCTTC
CDR3aa: CASSSLPDRGTWVYTF

abundance: -
d_gene: -
j_gene: TRBJ1-6
len: 15
v_gene: TRBV9
CDR3nt: TGTGCCAGCAGCGTAGGGGGAGGGAAAGACTCAGCCCTCCACTTT
CDR3aa: CASSVGGGKDSALHF

abundance: once
d_gene: -
j_gene: TRBJ1-3
len: 18
v_gene: TRBV25-1
CDR3nt: TGTGCCAGCAGTGAATCTCTATTGGAGGGGATCTCTGGAAACACCATATATTTT
CDR3aa: CASSESLLEGISGNTIYF

abundance: -
d_gene: -
j_gene: TRBJ2-7
len: 12
v_gene: TRBV11-2
CDR3nt: TGTGCCAGCAGCTTAGATACTTACGAGCAGTACTTC
CDR3aa: CASSLDTYEQYF

abundance: -
d_gene: TRBD2
j_gene: TRBJ2-1
len: 16
v_gene: TRBV7-6
CDR3nt: TGTGCCAGCAGCTTAGAACTAGCGGGCCTGGAGAATGAGCAGTTCTTC
CDR3aa: CASSLELAGLENEQFF

abundance: -
d_gene: TRBD1
j_gene: TRBJ2-5
len: 16
v_gene: TRBV11-1
CDR3nt: TGTGCCAGCAGACCCGGGGACAGGGGGGCAAGAGAGACCCAGTACTTC
CDR3aa: CASRPGDRGARETQYF

abundance: -
d_gene: -
j_gene: TRBJ1-1
len: 15
v_gene: TRBV19
CDR3nt: TGTGCCAGTACCCAACTCCGCCGGGACACCACTGAAGCTTTCTTT
CDR3aa: CASTQLRRDTTEAFF

abundance: -
d_gene: TRBD1
j_gene: TRBJ1-6
len: 16
v_gene: TRBV4-2
CDR3nt: TGTGCCAGCAGCCAAGGGACAGGGGGCCCTAATTCACCCCTCCACTTT
CDR3aa: CASSQGTGGPNSPLHF

abundance: once
d_gene: -
j_gene: TRBJ1-4
len: 12
v_gene: TRBV2
CDR3nt: TGTGCCAGCAGGGCACAAAGTGAAAAACTGTTTTTT
CDR3aa: CASRAQSEKLFF

abundance: -
d_gene: -
j_gene: TRBJ1-1
len: 15
v_gene: TRBV7-3
CDR3nt: TGTGCCAGCAGCCCCGGTAGGGGGTCGAACACTGAAGCTTTCTTT
CDR3aa: CASSPGRGSNTEAFF

abundance: -
d_gene: -
j_gene: TRBJ1-2
len: 16
v_gene: TRBV19
CDR3nt: TGTGCCAGTAGTAGGCGAGCGGGACTTGGCGCCGATGGCTACACCTTC
CDR3aa: CASSRRAGLGADGYTF

abundance: -
d_gene: TRBD1
j_gene: TRBJ1-4
len: 15
v_gene: TRBV3-1/TRBV3-2
CDR3nt: TGTGCCAGCAGCCTGAAGAGGACAGGGGACGAAAAACTGTTTTTT
CDR3aa: CASSLKRTGDEKLFF

abundance: -
d_gene: -
j_gene: TRBJ2-5
len: 12
v_gene: TRBV29-1
CDR3nt: TGCAGCGTTGCCCCGGGTGGGGAGACCCAGTACTTC
CDR3aa: CSVAPGGETQYF

abundance: -
d_gene: -
j_gene: TRBJ1-1
len: 12
v_gene: TRBV29-1
CDR3nt: TGCAGCTCAAGGACAGACAACACTGAAGCTTTCTTT
CDR3aa: CSSRTDNTEAFF

abundance: -
d_gene: -
j_gene: TRBJ1-1
len: 16
v_gene: TRBV30
CDR3nt: TGTGCCTGGAGGAGGGGGGGGCCAGGAGTGGACACTGAAGCTTTCTTT
CDR3aa: CAWRRGGPGVDTEAFF

abundance: once
d_gene: TRBD1
j_gene: TRBJ2-5
len: 14
v_gene: TRBV2
CDR3nt: TGTGCCAGCAGCGCCGGGACAGGGAGCGAGACCCAGTACTTC
CDR3aa: CASSAGTGSETQYF

abundance: few
d_gene: -
j_gene: TRBJ1-5
len: 15
v_gene: TRBV11-2
CDR3nt: TGTGCCAGCAGCTTAGATTTCGGGGGGAATCAGCCCCAGCATTTT
CDR3aa: CASSLDFGGNQPQHF

abundance: -
d_gene: TRBD2
j_gene: TRBJ2-3
len: 16
v_gene: TRBV27
CDR3nt: TGTGCCAGCAGTTTTTCAGCGGGGGCTAGCACAGATACGCAGTATTTT
CDR3aa: CASSFSAGASTDTQYF

abundance: -
d_gene: -
j_gene: TRBJ1-2
len: 14
v_gene: TRBV3-1/TRBV3-2
CDR3nt: TGTGCCAGCAGCCAAAGCCCCAGGGAGGATGGCTACACCTTC
CDR3aa: CASSQSPREDGYTF

abundance: -
d_gene: -
j_gene: TRBJ2-3
len: 14
v_gene: TRBV5-1
CDR3nt: TGCGCCAGCAGCTCCATCCAGGCTACAGATACGCAGTATTTT
CDR3aa: CASSSIQATDTQYF

abundance: -
d_gene: -
j_gene: TRBJ1-5
len: 14
v_gene: TRBV6-5
CDR3nt: TGTGCCAGTAGGGCAGGGTATAGTGAGCAGCCCCAGCATTTT
CDR3aa: CASRAGYSEQPQHF

abundance: -
d_gene: TRBD1
j_gene: TRBJ1-5
len: 15
v_gene: TRBV19
CDR3nt: TGTGCCAGTAGTATCGGACAGGCGGGCAATCAGCCCCAGCATTTT
CDR3aa: CASSIGQAGNQPQHF

abundance: -
d_gene: TRBD1
j_gene: TRBJ2-1
len: 15
v_gene: TRBV9
CDR3nt: TGTGCCAGCAGCGTAGGACAGGGTCTATACAATGAGCAGTTCTTC
CDR3aa: CASSVGQGLYNEQFF

abundance: -
d_gene: -
j_gene: TRBJ2-3
len: 16
v_gene: TRBV4-1
CDR3nt: TGCGCCAGCAGCCATGCACTCGGGATGGAGGGGGATACGCAGTATTTT
CDR3aa: CASSHALGMEGDTQYF

abundance: -
d_gene: -
j_gene: TRBJ1-3
len: 15
v_gene: TRBV7-3
CDR3nt: TGTGCCAGCAGCGTTGACTCGACTGTGGGAAACACCATATATTTT
CDR3aa: CASSVDSTVGNTIYF

abundance: -
d_gene: TRBD1
j_gene: TRBJ1-2
len: 15
v_gene: TRBV2
CDR3nt: TGTGCCAGCAGCCCAAGGACAGGGGCGTACTATGGCTACACCTTC
CDR3aa: CASSPRTGAYYGYTF

abundance: -
d_gene: -
j_gene: TRBJ2-3
len: 17
v_gene: TRBV5-5
CDR3nt: TGTGCCAGCAGCTTGCCTACAGCGGTTCCACACACAGATACGCAGTATTTT
CDR3aa: CASSLPTAVPHTDTQYF

abundance: -
d_gene: -
j_gene: TRBJ2-1
len: 14
v_gene: TRBV24-1
CDR3nt: TGTGCCACCAGTGATTGGAGCTCCTACAATGAGCAGTTCTTC
CDR3aa: CATSDWSSYNEQFF

abundance: -
d_gene: -
j_gene: TRBJ2-7
len: 12
v_gene: TRBV6-5
CDR3nt: TGTGCCAGCAGTTACGGGAGGCACGAGCAGTACTTC
CDR3aa: CASSYGRHEQYF

abundance: -
d_gene: -
j_gene: TRBJ2-3
len: 14
v_gene: TRBV2
CDR3nt: TGTGCCAGCAGTGATGGGGCGGGCACAGATACGCAGTATTTT
CDR3aa: CASSDGAGTDTQYF

abundance: once
d_gene: TRBD1
j_gene: TRBJ1-3
len: 18
v_gene: TRBV18
CDR3nt: TGTGCCAGCTCACCAATCTCCGGACAGGGGACCTCTGGAAACACCATATATTTT
CDR3aa: CASSPISGQGTSGNTIYF

abundance: once
d_gene: -
j_gene: TRBJ1-1
len: 14
v_gene: TRBV4-1
CDR3nt: TGCGCCAGCAGCCAAGATCGGGGGAACACTGAAGCTTTCTTT
CDR3aa: CASSQDRGNTEAFF

abundance: once
d_gene: TRBD1
j_gene: TRBJ1-1
len: 14
v_gene: TRBV29-1
CDR3nt: TGCAGCGTTACAGGGGGCCGTGGGGACACTGAAGCTTTCTTT
CDR3aa: CSVTGGRGDTEAFF

abundance: -
d_gene: TRBD2
j_gene: TRBJ2-1
len: 20
v_gene: TRBV6-2/TRBV6-3
CDR3nt: TGTGCCAGCAGTTACTCGAAACAGCGGGAGGGCCAAGGCTCCTACAATGAGCAGTTCTTC
CDR3aa: CASSYSKQREGQGSYNEQFF

abundance: -
d_gene: -
j_gene: TRBJ1-2
len: 13
v_gene: TRBV24-1
CDR3nt: TGTGCCACCAGTGATTCCGCCCGGGATGGCTACACCTTC
CDR3aa: CATSDSARDGYTF

abundance: few
d_gene: TRBD1
j_gene: TRBJ2-7
len: 14
v_gene: TRBV7-9
CDR3nt: TGTGCCAGCAGCTCCGGGACAGGGCGGCACGAGCAGTACTTC
CDR3aa: CASSSGTGRHEQYF

abundance: -
d_gene: -
j_gene: TRBJ1-5
len: 14
v_gene: TRBV5-1
CDR3nt: TGCGCCAGCAGCCTCGACAGTGACAATCAGCCCCAGCATTTT
CDR3aa: CASSLDSDNQPQHF

abundance: -
d_gene: TRBD1
j_gene: TRBJ1-2
len: 15
v_gene: TRBV5-1
CDR3nt: TGCGCCAGCAGCTTGGGGGGGACAGACTACTATGGCTACACCTTC
CDR3aa: CASSLGGTDYYGYTF